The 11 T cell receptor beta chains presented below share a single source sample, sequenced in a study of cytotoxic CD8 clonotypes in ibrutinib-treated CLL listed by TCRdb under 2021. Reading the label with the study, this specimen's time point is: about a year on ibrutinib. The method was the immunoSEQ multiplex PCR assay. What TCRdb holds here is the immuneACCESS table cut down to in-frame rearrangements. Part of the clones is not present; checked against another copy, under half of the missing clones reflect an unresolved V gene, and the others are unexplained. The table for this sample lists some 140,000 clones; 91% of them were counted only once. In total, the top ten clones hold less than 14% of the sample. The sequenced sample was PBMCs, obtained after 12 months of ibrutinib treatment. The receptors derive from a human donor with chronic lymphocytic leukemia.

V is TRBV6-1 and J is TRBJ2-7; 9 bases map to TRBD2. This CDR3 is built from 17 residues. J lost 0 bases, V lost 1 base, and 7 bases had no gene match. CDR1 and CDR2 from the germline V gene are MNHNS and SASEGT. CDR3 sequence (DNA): TGTGCCAGCAGTGAAGGGACTAGCGTCCTCTCCTCCTACGAGCAGTACTTC. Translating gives CASSEGTSVLSSYEQYF.

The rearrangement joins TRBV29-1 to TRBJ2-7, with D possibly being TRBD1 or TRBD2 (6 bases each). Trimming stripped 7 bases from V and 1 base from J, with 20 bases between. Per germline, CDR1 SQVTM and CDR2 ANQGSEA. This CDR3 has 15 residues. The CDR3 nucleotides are TGCAGCGGGCTCACCCTTGGAGGGGGGTCCTACGAGCAGTACTTC. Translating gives CSGLTLGGGSYEQYF.

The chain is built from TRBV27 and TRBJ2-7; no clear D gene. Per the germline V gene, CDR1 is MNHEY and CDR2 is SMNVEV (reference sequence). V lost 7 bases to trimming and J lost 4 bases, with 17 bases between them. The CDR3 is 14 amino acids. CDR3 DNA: TGTGCCAGCACCTCACCCCCGCCGGTGTACGAGCAGTACTTC. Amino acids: CASTSPPPVYEQYF.

The DNA for the CDR3 is TGTGCCAGCAGCTTAGTGAGTCTTGAAGCTTTCTTT. Residues: CASSLVSLEAFF. The chain links TRBV7-2 to TRBJ1-1; D not resolved. V was shortened by 1 base and J by 7 bases, with 7 bases between the two germline ends. The CDR3 covers 12 residues. Germline V lookup: CDR1 SGHTA, CDR2 FQGNSA.

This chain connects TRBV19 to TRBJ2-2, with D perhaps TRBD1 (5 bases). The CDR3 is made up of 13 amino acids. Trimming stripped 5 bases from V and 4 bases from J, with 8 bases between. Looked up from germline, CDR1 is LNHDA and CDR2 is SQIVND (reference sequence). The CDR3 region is CASSPRGTGELFF. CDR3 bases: TGTGCCAGTAGTCCTAGGGGCACCGGGGAGCTGTTTTTT.

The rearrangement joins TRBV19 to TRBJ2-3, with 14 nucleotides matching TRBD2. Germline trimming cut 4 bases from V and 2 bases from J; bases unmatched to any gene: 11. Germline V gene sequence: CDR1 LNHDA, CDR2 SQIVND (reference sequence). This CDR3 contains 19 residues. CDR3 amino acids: CASSTPTSGRVGPTDTQYF. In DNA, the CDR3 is TGTGCCAGTAGTACCCCGACTAGCGGGAGGGTGGGCCCCACAGATACGCAGTATTTT.

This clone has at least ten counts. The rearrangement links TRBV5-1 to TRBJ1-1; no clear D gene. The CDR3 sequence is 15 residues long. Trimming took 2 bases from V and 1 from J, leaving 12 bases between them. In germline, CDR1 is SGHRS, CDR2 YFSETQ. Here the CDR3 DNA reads TGCGCCAGCAGCTTTTACTTGTACAGGAACACTGAAGCTTTCTTT. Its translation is CASSFYLYRNTEAFF.

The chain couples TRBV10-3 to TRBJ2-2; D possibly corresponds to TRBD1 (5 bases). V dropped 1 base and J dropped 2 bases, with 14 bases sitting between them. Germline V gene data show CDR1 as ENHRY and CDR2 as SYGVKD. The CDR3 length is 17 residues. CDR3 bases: TGTGCCATCAGTGAGTGGAAGGGCAGGGTAAACACCGGGGAGCTGTTTTTT. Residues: CAISEWKGRVNTGELFF.

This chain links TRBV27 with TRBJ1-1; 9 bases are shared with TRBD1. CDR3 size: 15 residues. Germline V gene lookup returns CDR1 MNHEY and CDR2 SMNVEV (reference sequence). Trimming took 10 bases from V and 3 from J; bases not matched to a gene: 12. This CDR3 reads CATHAGQGRYTEAFF. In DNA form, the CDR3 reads TGTGCCACCCACGCCGGACAGGGGAGGTACACTGAAGCTTTCTTT.

The CDR3: CASSPPSGQGARETQYF. The CDR3 DNA sequence: TGTGCCAGCTCACCTCCCTCTGGACAGGGGGCGCGGGAGACCCAGTACTTC. The chain joins TRBV18 to TRBJ2-5, with 11 bases lining up with TRBD1. The CDR3 is 17 amino acids. The V gene end was trimmed by 3 bases and the J gene end by 5 bases; junction bases not matched to a gene: 11. Germline CDR1 reads KGHSH; CDR2 reads LQKENI. Complete variable domain (other parts from reference TRBV18 and TRBJ2-5): NAGVMQNPRHLVRRRGQEARLRCSPMKGHSHVYWYRQLPEEGLKFMVYLQKENIIDESGMPKERFSAEFPKEGPSILRIQQVVRGDSAAYFCASSPPSGQGARETQYFGPGTRLLVL.

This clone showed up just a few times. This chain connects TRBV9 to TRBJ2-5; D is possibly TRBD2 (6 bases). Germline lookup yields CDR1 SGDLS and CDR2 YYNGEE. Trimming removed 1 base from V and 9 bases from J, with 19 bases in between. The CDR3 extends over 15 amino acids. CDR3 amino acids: CASSVFLGSGEAQYF. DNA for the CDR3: TGTGCCAGCAGCGTATTTCTGGGGTCCGGGGAGGCCCAGTACTTC. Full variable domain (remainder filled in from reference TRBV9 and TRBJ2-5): DSGVTQTPKHLITATGQRVTLRCSPRSGDLSVYWYQQSLDQGLQFLIQYYNGEERAKGNILERFSAQQFPDLHSELNLSSLELGDSALYFCASSVFLGSGEAQYFGPGTRLLVL.